This entry lists 6 T cell receptor beta chains sequenced from one sample in a study of cytomegalovirus exposure and HLA in healthy donors. Some clones are missing from TCRdb's copy, which holds only in-frame ones; the method was immunoSEQ multiplex PCR. The sample has about 360,000 clones, 86% seen once; the top ten hold 0.83%. The sample comprised PBMCs. These receptors came from a woman aged 18-30 years in good health and CMV-seronegative.

The V and J genes are TRBV6-5 and TRBJ2-1; D is possibly TRBD2 (6 bases). CDR1 and CDR2 from the germline V gene are MNHEY and SVGAGI. The V gene lost 7 bases and the J gene lost 8 bases, with 18 bases spanning the gap. The CDR3 covers 14 residues. CDR3: CASTRLGVDDEQFF. For the CDR3, the DNA is TGTGCCAGCACCAGACTAGGAGTAGACGATGAGCAGTTCTTC.

V and J are TRBV9 and TRBJ2-4; TRBD1 matches at 7 bases. CDR3 size: 13 residues. Germline values: CDR1 SGDLS, CDR2 YYNGEE. With V trimmed by 0 bases and J by 8 bases, 2 bases remained unmatched. CDR3 coding DNA: TGTGCCAGCAGCGTAGGACAGGGCGACATTCAGTACTTC. Amino acid sequence: CASSVGQGDIQYF.

The chain links TRBV2 to TRBJ2-7; 12 positions match TRBD2. Germline lookup yields CDR1 SNHLY and CDR2 FYNNEI. The junction had 8 bases not matched to a gene; V was cut back by 5 bases and J by 3 bases. The CDR3 sequence is 16 residues long. The CDR3: CASSPTLAGGLYEQYF. The CDR3 bases are TGTGCCAGCAGTCCTACTCTAGCGGGGGGGCTCTACGAGCAGTACTTC.

The chain recombines TRBV6-1 with TRBJ1-5, with 7 bases identical to TRBD1. CDR1 MNHNS and CDR2 SASEGT come from the germline V gene. The V segment lost 0 bases and the J segment 6 bases; nucleotides outside the gene matches: 8. CDR3 length: 16 residues. The CDR3 loop reads CASSEAVRGGFQPQHF. The CDR3 bases are TGTGCCAGCAGTGAAGCGGTCCGAGGGGGCTTTCAGCCCCAGCATTTT.

The V gene is TRBV27, the J gene TRBJ2-7; 11 positions match TRBD2. In germline, CDR1 is MNHEY, CDR2 SMNVEV (reference sequence). The CDR3 runs 16 residues. The V gene end was trimmed by 6 bases and the J gene end by 6 bases; junction bases not matched to a gene: 13. The CDR3 loop is CASSPLAGEILGEQYF. The CDR3 DNA reads TGTGCCAGCAGCCCACTAGCGGGAGAGATTCTTGGCGAGCAGTACTTC.

The V gene is TRBV19, the J gene TRBJ1-5, with TRBD1 matching over 8 bases. There are 17 residues in the CDR3. V dropped 4 bases and J dropped 1; count of bases not matched to a gene: 9. CDR1 and CDR2 from the germline V gene are LNHDA and SQIVND (reference sequence). As DNA, the CDR3 is TGTGCCAGTAGTACCCTCAGGCAGGGGGCAAGCAATCAGCCCCAGCATTTT. It translates to CASSTLRQGASNQPQHF.